This T cell receptor beta chain comes out of a study of vaccination and CD4 T cells after COVID-19. Study-wide results and caveats: The study examined relatively few convalescent patients and included no early post-infection timepoints. Spike mono-reactivity was found in 304 of 307 vaccine-specific clones from convalescent patients.

The CDR3 has 12 amino acids. The ends were cut back, 5 bases at V and 10 bases at J, with 11 bases in the middle. Germline CDR1 and CDR2: KGHDR and SFDVKD. Treatment reported: approximately nine-day PBMC culture with coronavirus spike peptide pools or control peptides (ViraFEST assay). From the unexposed donor, CD4+ T cells were collected ahead of the COVID-19 pandemic (2011-2018). Cells permitting, SARS-CoV-2 S/N and four cold-coronavirus spikes were tested on unexposed-donor CD4+ T cells. This clonotype showed up just a few times. Its antigen remains unidentified. The Oncomine TCR Beta short-read assay was applied to DNA of cultured CD4+ T cells. TCRdb called the PCR reads again in MiXCR, with one record for every CDR3 protein. The sample holds 4,500 to 6,000 distinct CDR3 sequences, approximately 46% seen once.

The TCR sequence derives from a human donor in good health. The chain links TRBV24-1 to TRBJ1-5; D call uncertain. Sequencing used CD4+ T cells from blood, cultured in vitro. The CDR3 sequence is CATSGQWGPQHF. The DNA of the CDR3 is TGTGCCACCAGTGGACAATGGGGACCCCAGCATTTT.